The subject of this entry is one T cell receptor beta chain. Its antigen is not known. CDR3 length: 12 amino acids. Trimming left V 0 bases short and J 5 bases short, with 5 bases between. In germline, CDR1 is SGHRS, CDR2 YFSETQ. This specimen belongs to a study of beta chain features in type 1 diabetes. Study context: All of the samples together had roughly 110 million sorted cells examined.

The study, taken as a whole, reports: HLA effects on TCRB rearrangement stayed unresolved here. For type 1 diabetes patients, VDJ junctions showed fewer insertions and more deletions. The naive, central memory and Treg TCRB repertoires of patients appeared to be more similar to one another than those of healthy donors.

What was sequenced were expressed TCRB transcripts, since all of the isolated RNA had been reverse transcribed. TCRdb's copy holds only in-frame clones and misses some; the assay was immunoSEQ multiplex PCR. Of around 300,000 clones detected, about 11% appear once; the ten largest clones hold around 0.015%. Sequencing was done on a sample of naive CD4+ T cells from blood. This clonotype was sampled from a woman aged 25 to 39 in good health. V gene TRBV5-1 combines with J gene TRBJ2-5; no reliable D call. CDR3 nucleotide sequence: TGCGCCAGCAGCTTGGTCGGGGAGACCCAGTACTTC. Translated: CASSLVGETQYF. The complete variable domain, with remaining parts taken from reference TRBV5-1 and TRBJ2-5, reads KAGVTQTPRYLIKTRGQQVTLSCSPISGHRSVSWYQQTPGQGLQFLFEYFSETQRNKGNFPGRFSGRQFSNSRSEMNVSTLELGDSALYLCASSLVGETQYFGPGTRLLVL.